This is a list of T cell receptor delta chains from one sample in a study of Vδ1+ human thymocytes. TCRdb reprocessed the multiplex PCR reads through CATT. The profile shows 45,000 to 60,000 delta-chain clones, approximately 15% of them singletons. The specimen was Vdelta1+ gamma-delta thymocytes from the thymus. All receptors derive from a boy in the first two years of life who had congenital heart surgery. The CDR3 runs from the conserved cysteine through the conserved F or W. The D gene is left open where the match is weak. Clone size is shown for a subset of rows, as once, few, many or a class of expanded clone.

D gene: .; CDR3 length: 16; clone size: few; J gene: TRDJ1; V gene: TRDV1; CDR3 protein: CALGGPQTPCADKLIF; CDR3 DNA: TGTGCTCTTGGGGGGCCTCAAACTCCATGTGCCGATAAACTCATCTTT
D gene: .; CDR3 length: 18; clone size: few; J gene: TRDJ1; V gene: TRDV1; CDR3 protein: CALGDNYVRRGGTDKLIF; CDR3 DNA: TGTGCTCTTGGGGACAATTACGTCCGCCGGGGGGGTACCGATAAACTCATCTTT
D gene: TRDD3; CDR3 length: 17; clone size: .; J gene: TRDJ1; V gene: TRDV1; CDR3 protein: CALGEYGGIPYTDKLIF; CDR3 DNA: TGTGCTCTTGGGGAATACGGGGGGATACCGTACACCGATAAACTCATCTTT
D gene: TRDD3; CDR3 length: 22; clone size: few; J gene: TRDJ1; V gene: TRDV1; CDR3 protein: CALGEPNTLTGGYASETDKLIF; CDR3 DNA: TGTGCTCTTGGGGAACCCAATACTTTAACTGGGGGATACGCTAGCGAAACCGATAAACTCATCTTT
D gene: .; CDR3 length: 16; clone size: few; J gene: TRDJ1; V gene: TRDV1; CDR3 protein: CALTPLLRVPPDKLIF; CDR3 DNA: TGTGCTCTTACCCCCCTTCTCCGAGTCCCCCCCGATAAACTCATCTTT
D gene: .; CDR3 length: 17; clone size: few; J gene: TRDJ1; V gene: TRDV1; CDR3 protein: CALGELRYLPLSDKLIF; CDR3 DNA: TGTGCTCTTGGGGAACTACGTTACCTTCCCCTCTCCGATAAACTCATCTTT
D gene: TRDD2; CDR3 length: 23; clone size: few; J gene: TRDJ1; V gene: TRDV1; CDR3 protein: CALGDPSFLLRSGLSPRFNKLIF; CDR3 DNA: TGTGCTCTTGGGGACCCGTCCTTCCTTTTACGATCTGGGTTATCCCCCCGCTTCAATAAACTCATCTTT
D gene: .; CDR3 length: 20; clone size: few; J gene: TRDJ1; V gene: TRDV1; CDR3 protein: CALGGAFLRMGDPYTDKLIF; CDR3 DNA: TGTGCTCTTGGGGGGGCCTTCCTTCGAATGGGGGATCCTTACACCGATAAACTCATCTTT
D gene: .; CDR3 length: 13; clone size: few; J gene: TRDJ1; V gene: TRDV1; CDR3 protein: CALGELWDWELIF; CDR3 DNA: TGTGCTCTTGGGGAACTTTGGGATTGGGAACTCATCTTT
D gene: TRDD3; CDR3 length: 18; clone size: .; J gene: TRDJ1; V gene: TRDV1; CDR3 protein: CALGEGDLLRYWGYKLIF; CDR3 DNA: TGTGCTCTTGGGGAAGGAGACCTACTGCGGTACTGGGGGTATAAACTCATCTTT
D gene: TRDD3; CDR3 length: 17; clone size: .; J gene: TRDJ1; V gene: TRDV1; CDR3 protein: CALGEVRVLGDTDKLIF; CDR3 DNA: TGTGCTCTTGGGGAAGTCCGAGTACTGGGGGACACCGATAAACTCATCTTT
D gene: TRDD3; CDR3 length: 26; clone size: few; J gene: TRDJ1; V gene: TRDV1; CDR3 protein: CALAEYRVTPNTTGTGGWAYTDKLIF; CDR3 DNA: TGTGCTCTTGCCGAGTACCGGGTGACCCCTAACACTACGGGTACTGGGGGATGGGCGTACACCGATAAACTCATCTTT
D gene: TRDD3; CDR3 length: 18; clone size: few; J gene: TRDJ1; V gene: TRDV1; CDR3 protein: CALGETFLAHWGTDKLIF; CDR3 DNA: TGTGCTCTTGGGGAAACATTCCTAGCACACTGGGGGACCGATAAACTCATCTTT
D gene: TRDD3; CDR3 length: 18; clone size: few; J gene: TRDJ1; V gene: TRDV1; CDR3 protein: CALGDCKTSWGTPDKLIF; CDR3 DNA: TGTGCTCTTGGGGATTGCAAGACCTCCTGGGGGACACCCGATAAACTCATCTTT
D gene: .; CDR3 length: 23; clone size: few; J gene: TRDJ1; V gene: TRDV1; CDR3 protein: CALGEGPTIPTFLRGIGPDKLIF; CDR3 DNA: TGTGCTCTTGGGGAAGGACCCACGATTCCTACCTTCCTGAGGGGGATAGGTCCCGATAAACTCATCTTT
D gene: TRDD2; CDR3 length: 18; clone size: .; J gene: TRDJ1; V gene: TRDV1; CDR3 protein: CALGDPAFLRTGDDKLIF; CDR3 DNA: TGTGCTCTTGGGGATCCGGCCTTCCTACGAACTGGTGACGATAAACTCATCTTT
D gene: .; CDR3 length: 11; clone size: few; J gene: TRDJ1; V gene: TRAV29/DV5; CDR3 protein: CAGGHTDKLIF; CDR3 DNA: TGTGCGGGGGGCCACACCGATAAACTCATCTTT
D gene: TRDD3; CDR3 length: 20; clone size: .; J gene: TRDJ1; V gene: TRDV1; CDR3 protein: CALVIPFPSVLGDAWDKLIF; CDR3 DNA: TGTGCTCTTGTAATCCCCTTCCCTTCGGTACTGGGGGATGCATGGGATAAACTCATCTTT
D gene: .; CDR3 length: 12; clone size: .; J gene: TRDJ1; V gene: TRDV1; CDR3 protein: CALESAPGKLIF; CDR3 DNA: TGTGCTCTTGAGAGTGCGCCCGGTAAACTCATCTTT
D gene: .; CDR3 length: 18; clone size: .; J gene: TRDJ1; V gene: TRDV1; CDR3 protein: CALGELNNLQNPTDKLIF; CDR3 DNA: TGTGCTCTTGGGGAACTCAACAACCTACAAAACCCAACCGATAAACTCATCTTT
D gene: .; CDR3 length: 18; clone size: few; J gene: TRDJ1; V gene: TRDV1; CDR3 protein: CALGEFPYSSFFGDKLIF; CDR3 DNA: TGTGCTCTTGGGGAATTTCCTTACTCCTCCTTCTTCGGCGACAAACTCATCTTT
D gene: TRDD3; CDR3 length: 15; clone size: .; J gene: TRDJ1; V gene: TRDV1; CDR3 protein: CALGERVLRGDTLIF; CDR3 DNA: TGTGCTCTTGGGGAACGGGTCCTACGGGGGGATACGCTCATCTTT
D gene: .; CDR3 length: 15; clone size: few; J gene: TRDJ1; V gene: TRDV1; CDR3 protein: CALGELPSLADKLIF; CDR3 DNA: TGTGCTCTTGGGGAACTGCCCTCCCTAGCCGATAAACTCATCTTT
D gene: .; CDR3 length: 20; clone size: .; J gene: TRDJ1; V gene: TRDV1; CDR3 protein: CALGNCRAGGTKRYTDKLIF; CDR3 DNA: TGTGCTCTTGGGAACTGCCGCGCGGGGGGGACGAAAAGGTACACCGATAAACTCATCTTT
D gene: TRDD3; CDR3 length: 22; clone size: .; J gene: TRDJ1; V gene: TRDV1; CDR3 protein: CALGTQFPTLLGERRYTDKLIF; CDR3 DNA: TGTGCTCTTGGGACCCAATTTCCTACCCTACTGGGGGAAAGGAGGTACACCGATAAACTCATCTTT
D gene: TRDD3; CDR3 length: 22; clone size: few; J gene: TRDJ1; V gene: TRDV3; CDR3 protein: CAPRLGHLPTLPTGGYAFKLIF; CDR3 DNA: TGTGCCCCCCGATTAGGGCACCTTCCTACGTTACCTACTGGGGGATACGCGTTTAAACTCATCTTT
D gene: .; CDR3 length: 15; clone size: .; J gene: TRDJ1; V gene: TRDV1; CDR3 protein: CALGVSWWKLRKLIF; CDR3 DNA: TGTGCTCTTGGGGTTTCGTGGTGGAAACTACGGAAACTCATCTTT
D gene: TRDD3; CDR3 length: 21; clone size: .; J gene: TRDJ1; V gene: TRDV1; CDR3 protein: CALGELVVLRWGTPYTDKLIF; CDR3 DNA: TGTGCTCTTGGGGAACTAGTTGTTCTTAGGTGGGGGACCCCATACACCGATAAACTCATCTTT
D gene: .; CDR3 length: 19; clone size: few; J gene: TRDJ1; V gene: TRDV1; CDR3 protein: CALGDAPSYVGGYTDKLIF; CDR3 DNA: TGTGCTCTTGGGGACGCTCCTTCCTACGTTGGGGGATACACCGATAAACTCATCTTT
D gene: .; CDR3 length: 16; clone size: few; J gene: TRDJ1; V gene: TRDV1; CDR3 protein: CALGELAFLGTDKLIF; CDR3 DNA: TGTGCTCTTGGGGAACTAGCGTTCCTCGGGACCGATAAACTCATCTTT
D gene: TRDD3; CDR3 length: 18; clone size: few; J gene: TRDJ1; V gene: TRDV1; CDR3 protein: CALGDTVGDSKYTGKLIF; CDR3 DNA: TGTGCTCTTGGGGATACGGTGGGGGATAGCAAGTACACCGGTAAACTCATCTTT
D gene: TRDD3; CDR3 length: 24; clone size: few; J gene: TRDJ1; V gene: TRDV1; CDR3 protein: CALGELPGGLSYGLGDSYTDKLIF; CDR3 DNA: TGTGCTCTTGGGGAACTCCCCGGCGGTCTTTCCTACGGCTTGGGGGATAGCTACACCGATAAACTCATCTTT
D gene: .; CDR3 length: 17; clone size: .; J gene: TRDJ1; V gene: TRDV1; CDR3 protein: CALGEDPHFYDTDKLIF; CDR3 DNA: TGTGCTCTTGGGGAAGATCCCCATTTTTACGACACCGATAAACTCATCTTT
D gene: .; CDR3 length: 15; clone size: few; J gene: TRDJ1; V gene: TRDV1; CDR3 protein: CALGPHVYLNDKLIF; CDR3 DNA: TGTGCTCTTGGACCCCACGTTTACCTGAACGATAAACTCATCTTT
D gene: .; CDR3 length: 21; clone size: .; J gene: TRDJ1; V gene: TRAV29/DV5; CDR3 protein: CSVLLCSKRLGWGAYTDKLIF; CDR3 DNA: .
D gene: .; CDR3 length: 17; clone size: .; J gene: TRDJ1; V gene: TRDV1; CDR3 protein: CALGDTFPLKDTDKLIF; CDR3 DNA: TGTGCTCTTGGGGATACTTTTCCCCTAAAAGACACCGATAAACTCATCTTT
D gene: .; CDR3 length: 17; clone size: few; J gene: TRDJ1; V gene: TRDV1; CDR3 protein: CALGAIHLQPYTDKLIF; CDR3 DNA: TGTGCTCTTGGGGCAATACACCTGCAGCCCTACACCGATAAACTCATCTTT
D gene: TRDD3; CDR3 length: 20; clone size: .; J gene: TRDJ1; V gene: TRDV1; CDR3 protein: CALGEPLPAFHALGIRGLIF; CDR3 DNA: TGTGCTCTTGGGGAACCACTCCCCGCCTTCCACGCACTGGGGATACGTGGACTCATCTTT
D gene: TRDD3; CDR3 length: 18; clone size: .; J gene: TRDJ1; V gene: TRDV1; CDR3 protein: CALGEGRTGGSHGDKLIF; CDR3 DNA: TGTGCTCTTGGGGAAGGGCGGACTGGGGGATCTCATGGCGATAAACTCATCTTT
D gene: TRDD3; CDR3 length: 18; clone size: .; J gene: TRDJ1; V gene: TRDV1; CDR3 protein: CALGELVRGWGYTDKLIF; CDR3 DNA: TGTGCTCTTGGGGAACTAGTCCGAGGCTGGGGGTACACCGATAAACTCATCTTT
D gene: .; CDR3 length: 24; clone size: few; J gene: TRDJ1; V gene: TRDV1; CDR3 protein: CALGKGVHILDRGLGTIYTDKLIF; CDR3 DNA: TGTGCTCTTGGGAAAGGGGTCCACATACTAGATAGGGGTCTGGGGACTATTTACACCGATAAACTCATCTTT
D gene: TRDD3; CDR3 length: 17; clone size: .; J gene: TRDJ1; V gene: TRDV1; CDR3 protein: CALGLLGTGGYTDKLIF; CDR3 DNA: TGTGCTCTTGGCCTTTTGGGTACTGGGGGATACACCGATAAACTCATCTTT
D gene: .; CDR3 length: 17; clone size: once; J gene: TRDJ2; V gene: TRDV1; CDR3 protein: CALVPSPGVLQTAQLFF; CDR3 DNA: TGTGCTCTCGTACCTTCCCCCGGCGTACTGCAAACAGCACAACTCTTCTTT
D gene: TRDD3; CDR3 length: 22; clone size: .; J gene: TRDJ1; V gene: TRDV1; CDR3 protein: CALGDHLSCTGGYKNYTDKLIF; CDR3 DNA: TGTGCTCTTGGGGATCACCTTTCTTGTACTGGGGGATACAAGAATTACACCGATAAACTCATCTTT
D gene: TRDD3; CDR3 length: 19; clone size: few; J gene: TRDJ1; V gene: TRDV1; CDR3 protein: CALGEPFLAGDRATDKLIF; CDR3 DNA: TGTGCTCTTGGGGAACCTTTCCTTGCAGGGGATAGAGCGACCGATAAACTCATCTTT
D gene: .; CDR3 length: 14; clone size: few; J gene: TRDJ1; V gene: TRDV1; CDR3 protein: CALGVGNTQVKLIF; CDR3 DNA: TGTGCTCTTGGGGTCGGCAATACGCAAGTTAAACTCATCTTT
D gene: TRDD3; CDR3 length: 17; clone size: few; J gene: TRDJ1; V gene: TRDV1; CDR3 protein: CALGEQGGYAYTDKLIF; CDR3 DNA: TGTGCTCTTGGGGAACAGGGGGGATACGCGTACACCGATAAACTCATCTTT
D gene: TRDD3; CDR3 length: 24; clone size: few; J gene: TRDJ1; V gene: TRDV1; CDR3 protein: CALGEPRASLLGGQKVPYTDKLIF; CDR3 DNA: TGTGCTCTTGGGGAACCACGGGCCTCCTTACTGGGGGGTCAAAAAGTCCCGTACACCGATAAACTCATCTTT
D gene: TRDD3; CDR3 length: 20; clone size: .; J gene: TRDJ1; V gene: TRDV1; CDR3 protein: CALGELSLLLGIRGNNKLIF; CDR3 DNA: TGTGCTCTTGGGGAACTTTCTCTCCTACTGGGGATACGCGGTAATAATAAACTCATCTTT
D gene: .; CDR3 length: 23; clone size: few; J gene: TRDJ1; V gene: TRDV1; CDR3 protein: CALGDREAFLPYWGSLDTDKLTF; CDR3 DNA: TGTGCCCTTGGGGATCGGGAGGCCTTCCTACCGTACTGGGGGTCCTTGGACACCGATAAACTCACCTTT
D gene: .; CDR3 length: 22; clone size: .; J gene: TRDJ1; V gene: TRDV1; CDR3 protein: CALDHPNIPTGGMREYTDKLIF; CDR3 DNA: TGTGCTCTAGACCACCCGAACATTCCTACGGGGGGGATGAGGGAGTACACCGATAAACTCATCTTT
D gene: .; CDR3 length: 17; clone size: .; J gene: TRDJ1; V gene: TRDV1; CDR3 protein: CALVLVLRDTYTDKLIF; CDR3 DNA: TGTGCTCTTGTGCTGGTCTTACGGGACACTTACACCGATAAACTCATCTTT
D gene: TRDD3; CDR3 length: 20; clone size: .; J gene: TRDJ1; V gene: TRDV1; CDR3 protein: CALGEPKSSLLGDVTDKLIF; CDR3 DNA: TGTGCTCTTGGGGAACCTAAGTCTTCTTTACTGGGGGATGTCACCGATAAACTCATCTTT
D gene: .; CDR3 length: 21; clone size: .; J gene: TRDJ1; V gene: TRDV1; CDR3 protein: CALGNFPQLWGSTSYTDKLIF; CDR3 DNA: TGTGCTCTTGGGAACTTCCCACAACTCTGGGGGTCCACTTCCTACACCGATAAACTCATCTTT
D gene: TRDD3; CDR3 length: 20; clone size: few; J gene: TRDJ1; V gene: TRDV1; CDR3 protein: CALGEPPPLPDWGILGKLIF; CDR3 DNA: TGTGCTCTTGGGGAACCGCCACCCCTTCCCGACTGGGGGATTCTCGGTAAACTCATCTTT